This T cell receptor beta chain appears in the sequencing data of a study of blood T cell repertoires in COVID-19. About the study: Italy, Spain and the United States were the sources of the convalescent and acute COVID-19 samples. From T cells, B-cell-depleted T cells, or PBMCs came the material, which was cDNA or gDNA.

Germline CDR1 and CDR2: MNHEY and SVGAGI. The CDR3 covers 16 residues. Trimming removed 2 bases from V and 6 bases from J, with 16 bases in between. Seattle participants joined during active infection and were tracked over time. Sequenced by immunoSEQ multiplex PCR; TCRdb stores in-frame clones only, minus some. In the table there are 410,000 or so clones, approximately 89% of which are singletons. This chain uses TRBV6-5 with TRBJ1-4; D is possibly TRBD1 (5 bases). The origin of this receptor is a woman aged 40 to 55 with COVID-19, enrolled during active disease. Material: peripheral blood. The CDR3 DNA reads as TGTGCCAGCAGTTACAAGCAGGGAGGGAGACATGAAAAACTGTTTTTT. It specifies CASSYKQGGRHEKLFF.